By frequency in the sample, the clone carrying this T cell receptor beta chain is medium-sized. Per the original methods: The assay estimated nucleated cells by amplifying reference gene primers. Sequencing used immunoSEQ multiplex PCR; TCRdb keeps in-frame clones, though not all of them. V and J calls and clone size are given by that table; D and trimming were obtained from the DNA. The top ten hold about 9% of the sample, which has 35,000 to 50,000 clones, roughly three quarters seen once. The source of the sample is a study of blood T cell repertoires in COVID-19. In the study overall: Acute and convalescent COVID-19 specimens originated in the United States, Italy and Spain. T cells, B-cell-depleted T cells, or PBMCs provided the cDNA or gDNA that served as material.

The sequenced sample was peripheral blood. The receptor's source is a man in his 70s with active or convalescent COVID-19.

For the CDR3, the DNA is TGTGCCAGCAGCTTAGTGATACAGAGTTCCGCTTTCTTT. It specifies CASSLVIQSSAFF. V is TRBV7-2 and J is TRBJ1-1; D not certain. The V gene lost 1 base and the J gene lost 11 bases, with 14 bases spanning the gap. The CDR3 runs 13 residues. The germline gives CDR1 SGHTA, CDR2 FQGNSA.